Listed below are T cell receptor beta chains from one sample, sequenced in a study of early T cells in non-severe SARS-CoV-2 infection. MiXCR, applied by TCRdb to the 5' RACE reads, yields one record per CDR3 protein. The sample contains tens of thousands of distinct CDR3 sequences, around 12% of which appear only once. The sequenced material came from whole blood. The source is an adult who was a healthcare worker with PCR-confirmed SARS-CoV-2 infection or an uninfected control (not recorded which). Each CDR3 is given with its conserved first and last residue. Each record gives: J gene, D gene, clone size, V gene, CDR3 DNA, CDR3 protein. The D gene is left open where the match is weak. For some rows the clone size is stated as once, few or many, or as a class when expanded; others skip it.

J gene: TRBJ1-1
D gene: .
clone size: few
V gene: TRBV2
CDR3 DNA: TGTGCCAGCCGGGAGAACACTGAAGCTTTCTTT
CDR3 protein: CASRENTEAFF

J gene: TRBJ1-2
D gene: .
clone size: few
V gene: TRBV6-5
CDR3 DNA: TGTGCCAGCAGTTACTCGAACTTGGGTCCCAGCTTCGGCTACACCTTC
CDR3 protein: CASSYSNLGPSFGYTF

J gene: TRBJ2-7
D gene: .
clone size: many
V gene: TRBV6-1
CDR3 DNA: TGTGCCAGCAGGGAATGGGTGGAATTAAACTACGAGCAGTACTTC
CDR3 protein: CASREWVELNYEQYF

J gene: TRBJ2-3
D gene: TRBD2
clone size: few
V gene: TRBV5-5
CDR3 DNA: TGTGCCAGCAGCTTACGGCGGGAGGTGCTTGGAGATACGCAGTATTTT
CDR3 protein: CASSLRREVLGDTQYF

J gene: TRBJ2-1
D gene: .
clone size: few
V gene: TRBV28
CDR3 DNA: TGTGCCAGCCACACGTTGGGGGAAGCCAACAATGAGCAGTTCTTC
CDR3 protein: CASHTLGEANNEQFF

J gene: TRBJ2-1
D gene: .
clone size: .
V gene: TRBV6-5
CDR3 DNA: TGTGCCAGCAGTTTCGACGAATACAATGAGCAGTTCTTC
CDR3 protein: CASSFDEYNEQFF

J gene: TRBJ2-7
D gene: TRBD2
clone size: .
V gene: TRBV20-1
CDR3 DNA: TGCAGTGCTAGCCAAGCGGGAGTTCTGGGGGAGCAGTACTTC
CDR3 protein: CSASQAGVLGEQYF

J gene: TRBJ2-3
D gene: TRBD2
clone size: .
V gene: TRBV9
CDR3 DNA: TGTGCCAGCAGCCGTGAACTAGCGGGGGGGCTAGATACGCAGTATTTT
CDR3 protein: CASSRELAGGLDTQYF

J gene: TRBJ1-2
D gene: .
clone size: many
V gene: TRBV29-1
CDR3 DNA: TGCAGCGCCCGAAACGTAGAGGATCGCTATGGCTACACCTTC
CDR3 protein: CSARNVEDRYGYTF

J gene: TRBJ2-7
D gene: .
clone size: few
V gene: TRBV7-6
CDR3 DNA: TGTGCCAGCAGCGCGGACATCGGCCCCTACGAGCAGTACTTC
CDR3 protein: CASSADIGPYEQYF

J gene: TRBJ2-2
D gene: .
clone size: few
V gene: TRBV7-6
CDR3 DNA: TGTGCCAGCAGCCGGGACGGGAACACCGGGGAGCTGTTTTTT
CDR3 protein: CASSRDGNTGELFF

J gene: TRBJ1-4
D gene: .
clone size: few
V gene: TRBV4-1
CDR3 DNA: TGCGCCAGCAGCCGTCAGTCGGACAGAAATGAAAAACTGTTTTTT
CDR3 protein: CASSRQSDRNEKLFF

J gene: TRBJ2-1
D gene: .
clone size: many
V gene: TRBV4-1
CDR3 DNA: TGCGCCAGCAGCCTAGTCCCCCCCGAGGTGCGGTTCTTC
CDR3 protein: CASSLVPPEVRFF

J gene: TRBJ2-7
D gene: TRBD1
clone size: few
V gene: TRBV5-1
CDR3 DNA: TGCGCCAGCAGACCGGGACAGGGCTACGAGCAGTACTTC
CDR3 protein: CASRPGQGYEQYF

J gene: TRBJ2-3
D gene: .
clone size: .
V gene: TRBV5-4
CDR3 DNA: TGTGCCAGCACCGATGTGGGGGGCCGCACAGATACGCAGTATTTT
CDR3 protein: CASTDVGGRTDTQYF

J gene: TRBJ2-1
D gene: TRBD2
clone size: many
V gene: TRBV28
CDR3 DNA: TGTGCCAGCAGTCTAGCGGGAGGGCGAGGCGGTGAGCAGTTCTTC
CDR3 protein: CASSLAGGRGGEQFF

J gene: TRBJ1-6
D gene: .
clone size: many
V gene: TRBV10-3
CDR3 DNA: TGTGCCATCGGGTCGAGCTCCTATAATTCACCCCTCCACTTT
CDR3 protein: CAIGSSSYNSPLHF

J gene: TRBJ1-1
D gene: .
clone size: .
V gene: TRBV29-1
CDR3 DNA: TGCAGCGTAGCGATGGGGGTGTTGGGCACTGAAGCTTTCTTT
CDR3 protein: CSVAMGVLGTEAFF

J gene: TRBJ2-2
D gene: .
clone size: few
V gene: TRBV7-2
CDR3 DNA: TGTGCCAGCAGTTGGAACACCGGGGAGCTGTTTTTT
CDR3 protein: CASSWNTGELFF

J gene: TRBJ2-1
D gene: .
clone size: few
V gene: TRBV24-1
CDR3 DNA: TGTGCCACCAGTCCAGTTAGGGCCTCCTACAATGAGCAGTTCTTC
CDR3 protein: CATSPVRASYNEQFF

J gene: TRBJ2-7
D gene: .
clone size: .
V gene: TRBV11-2
CDR3 DNA: TGTGCCAGCAGCCTATTAGTTTCGGGGCAGCCTCGCTACGAGCAGTACTTC
CDR3 protein: CASSLLVSGQPRYEQYF

J gene: TRBJ1-3
D gene: .
clone size: few
V gene: TRBV5-1
CDR3 DNA: TGCGCCAGCAGCTTGATGGCATCTGGAAACACCATATATTTT
CDR3 protein: CASSLMASGNTIYF

J gene: TRBJ2-1
D gene: .
clone size: many
V gene: TRBV7-9
CDR3 DNA: TGTGCCAGCAATAGGGGGGGTTCCTACAATGAGCAGTTCTTC
CDR3 protein: CASNRGGSYNEQFF

J gene: TRBJ2-2
D gene: TRBD1
clone size: few
V gene: TRBV19
CDR3 DNA: TGTGCCAGTAGGGGGACAGGGGAAACCGGGGAGCTGTTTTTT
CDR3 protein: CASRGTGETGELFF

J gene: TRBJ2-5
D gene: TRBD1
clone size: .
V gene: TRBV5-1
CDR3 DNA: TGCGCCAGCAGCCAAGGACAGGGTGAGACCCAGTACTTC
CDR3 protein: CASSQGQGETQYF

J gene: TRBJ2-7
D gene: .
clone size: many
V gene: TRBV28
CDR3 DNA: TGTGCCAGCAGTTTTGAGTCTTGGGTAACCTACGAGCAGTACTTC
CDR3 protein: CASSFESWVTYEQYF

J gene: TRBJ1-1
D gene: .
clone size: .
V gene: TRBV30
CDR3 DNA: TGTGCCTGGAGTGTAGGGTCCGCCACTGAAGCTTTCTTT
CDR3 protein: CAWSVGSATEAFF

J gene: TRBJ1-1
D gene: .
clone size: .
V gene: TRBV7-9
CDR3 DNA: TGTGCCAGCAGCTTGATACAGGTTGAAGCTTTCTTT
CDR3 protein: CASSLIQVEAFF

J gene: TRBJ1-6
D gene: TRBD1
clone size: .
V gene: TRBV4-1
CDR3 DNA: TGCGCCAGCAGCCGGGGACAGAATAATTCACCCCTCCACTTT
CDR3 protein: CASSRGQNNSPLHF

J gene: TRBJ2-5
D gene: TRBD1
clone size: .
V gene: TRBV6-2/TRBV6-3
CDR3 DNA: TGTACCAGCAGTCCGCCGACAGGGGGCAGAGAGACCCAGTACTTC
CDR3 protein: CTSSPPTGGRETQYF

J gene: TRBJ2-3
D gene: TRBD2
clone size: .
V gene: TRBV6-2/TRBV6-3
CDR3 DNA: TGTGCCAGCAGTTACCTTTCCAGCGGGAGTCAAGATACGCAGTATTTT
CDR3 protein: CASSYLSSGSQDTQYF

J gene: TRBJ2-3
D gene: .
clone size: many
V gene: TRBV7-2
CDR3 DNA: TGTGCCAGCAGCACATACACAGATACGCAGTATTTT
CDR3 protein: CASSTYTDTQYF

J gene: TRBJ2-1
D gene: .
clone size: .
V gene: TRBV5-1
CDR3 DNA: TGCGCCAGCCGCCCGGAGGCGCCCTACAATGAGCAGTTCTTC
CDR3 protein: CASRPEAPYNEQFF